A selection of T cell receptor beta chains follows, all from one sample in a study of CXCR3-negative and CXCR3-positive naive CD8 T cells. TCRdb derives one entry per CDR3 protein from the 5' RACE reads, leaving out DNA. The sample totals some 85,000 distinct CDR3 sequences. The sample was naive CXCR3+ CD8+ T cells from blood. These receptors all stem from a human donor in good health. Some clones in this sample may be carry-over from other donors' samples. Both conserved end residues are part of each CDR3.

TRBJ2-7 TRBV5-1 CASSLESRGSYEQYF
TRBJ1-2 TRBV20-1 CSARDTAVGNYGYTF
TRBJ2-3 TRBV11-3 CASSSRLAEHGTDTQYF
TRBJ2-1 TRBV12-3/TRBV12-4 CASIDLSGGASNEQFF
TRBJ2-5 TRBV6-5 CASSLTSTPSETQYF
TRBJ2-1 TRBV28 CASRPGTAKIGEFF
TRBJ2-5 TRBV28 CASSLNLETQYF
TRBJ2-1 TRBV29-1 CSVEDSGNEQFF
TRBJ1-3 TRBV20-1 CSATTGSGNTIYF
TRBJ2-5 TRBV7-9 CASSFFDRKETQYF
TRBJ2-5 TRBV12-3/TRBV12-4 CASSLGLPPRGQEEGYF
TRBJ2-3 TRBV9 CASSASGTSTDTQYF
TRBJ2-1 TRBV4-3 CASSQDPRAYFDEQFF
TRBJ2-3 TRBV12-3/TRBV12-4 CATLLPPDTQYF
TRBJ2-7 TRBV12-3/TRBV12-4 CASSFGLAGEQYF
TRBJ2-1 TRBV29-1 CSVESWQDPRVF
TRBJ2-5 TRBV7-6 CASSSDGLAGVSWQETQYF
TRBJ1-1 TRBV3-1 CASSPGPGATEAFF
TRBJ2-1 TRBV5-6 CASSGGQGTLYNEQFF
TRBJ2-1 TRBV10-3 CAISEIAGGLRRNEQFF
TRBJ2-7 TRBV7-9 CASSSGLTPNEQYF
TRBJ1-6 TRBV6-5 CASSEGQDAVYNSPLHF
TRBJ2-7 TRBV29-1 CSVLGQTYEQYF